This entry concerns a single TCR beta chain. CDR1 DFQATT and CDR2 SNEGSKA come from the germline V gene (reference sequence). There are 13 residues in the CDR3. The germline V and J ends were trimmed by 6 bases and 1 base, with 13 bases remaining between them. TCRdb processed the 5' RACE reads anew with MiXCR; each CDR3 protein has one entry. The sample records approximately 180,000 distinct CDR3 sequences, roughly 16% being singletons. These data belong to a study of T-cell memory formation after mild COVID-19. The rearrangement uses TRBV20-1 and TRBJ2-7; maybe TRBD2 (6 bases). This TCR was recovered from an adult woman who had mild COVID-19 (a few samples of this study predate the infection). Cell type and time point are not known. The sequenced material came from PBMCs or a T cell subset sorted from them (not recorded which). CDR3 DNA: TGCAGTGCCACGAAGGGAGGATCCTACGAGCAGTACTTC. Amino acid sequence: CSATKGGSYEQYF.